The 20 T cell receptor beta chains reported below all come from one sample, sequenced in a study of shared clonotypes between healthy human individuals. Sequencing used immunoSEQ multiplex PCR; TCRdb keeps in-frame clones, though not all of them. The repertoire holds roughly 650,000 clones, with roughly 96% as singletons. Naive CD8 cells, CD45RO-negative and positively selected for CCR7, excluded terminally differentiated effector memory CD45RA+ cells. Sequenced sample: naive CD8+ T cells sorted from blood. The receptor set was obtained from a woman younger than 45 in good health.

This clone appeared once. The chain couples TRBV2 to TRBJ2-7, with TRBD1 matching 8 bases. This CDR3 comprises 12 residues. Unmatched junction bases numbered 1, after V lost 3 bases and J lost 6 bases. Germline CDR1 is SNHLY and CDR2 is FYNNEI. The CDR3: CASSETGAEQYF. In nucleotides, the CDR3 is TGTGCCAGCAGTGAGACAGGGGCCGAGCAGTACTTC.

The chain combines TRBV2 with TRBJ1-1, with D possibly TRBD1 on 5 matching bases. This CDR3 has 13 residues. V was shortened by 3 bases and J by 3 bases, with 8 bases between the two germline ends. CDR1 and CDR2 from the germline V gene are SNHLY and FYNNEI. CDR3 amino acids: CASSDRRDTEAFF. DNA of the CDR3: TGTGCCAGCAGTGATCGCAGGGACACTGAAGCTTTCTTT. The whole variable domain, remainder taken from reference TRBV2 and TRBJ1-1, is EPEVTQTPSHQVTQMGQEVILRCVPISNHLYFYWYRQILGQKVEFLVSFYNNEISEKSEIFDDQFSVERPDGSNFTLKIRSTKLEDSAMYFCASSDRRDTEAFFGQGTRLTVV.

DNA for the CDR3: TGTGCCAGCACCTCGTCGGAGGTCACTAATGAAAAACTGTTTTTT. It specifies CASTSSEVTNEKLFF. The gene calls are TRBV2 and TRBJ1-4; no firm D call. CDR1 and CDR2 (germline): SNHLY, FYNNEI. Trimming left V 7 bases short and J 2 bases short, with 14 bases between. The CDR3 consists of 15 residues.

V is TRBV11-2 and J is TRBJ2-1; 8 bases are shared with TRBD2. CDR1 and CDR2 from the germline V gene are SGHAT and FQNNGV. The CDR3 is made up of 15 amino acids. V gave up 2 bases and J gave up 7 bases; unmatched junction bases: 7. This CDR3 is CASSLWTSLRNEQFF. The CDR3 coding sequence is TGTGCCAGCAGCTTATGGACTAGCCTCAGGAATGAGCAGTTCTTC.

As DNA, the CDR3 is TGTGCCAGCAGCGGAGGGTATAACACCGGGGAGCTGTTTTTT. Amino acids: CASSGGYNTGELFF. The V call is TRBV9, the J call TRBJ2-2; tentatively, D is TRBD2 (5 bases). The CDR3 loop spans 14 amino acids. V lost 3 bases and J lost 2, with 8 bases in between. CDR1 and CDR2 from the germline V gene are SGDLS and YYNGEE.

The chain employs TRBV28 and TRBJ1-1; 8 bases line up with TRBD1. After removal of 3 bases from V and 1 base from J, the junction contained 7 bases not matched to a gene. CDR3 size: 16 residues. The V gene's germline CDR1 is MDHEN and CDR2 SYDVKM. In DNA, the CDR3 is TGTGCCAGCAGTTTCCTGTTTGGACAGGGGAACACTGAAGCTTTCTTT. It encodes CASSFLFGQGNTEAFF.

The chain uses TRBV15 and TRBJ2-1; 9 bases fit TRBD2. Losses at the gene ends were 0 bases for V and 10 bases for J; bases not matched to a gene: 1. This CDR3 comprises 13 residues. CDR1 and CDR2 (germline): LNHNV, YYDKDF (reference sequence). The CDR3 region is CATSRDLAGEQFF. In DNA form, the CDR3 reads TGTGCCACCAGCAGAGATCTAGCGGGAGAGCAGTTCTTC.

The CDR3 spells CASRGQGNNEQFF. Written as DNA, the CDR3 is TGTGCCAGTAGGGGACAGGGGAACAATGAGCAGTTCTTC. This chain joins TRBV19 and TRBJ2-1, with 10 bases identical to TRBD1. The CDR3 contains 13 residues. Per germline, CDR1 LNHDA and CDR2 SQIVND (reference sequence). Trimming took 6 bases from V and 5 from J; bases not matched to a gene: 1.

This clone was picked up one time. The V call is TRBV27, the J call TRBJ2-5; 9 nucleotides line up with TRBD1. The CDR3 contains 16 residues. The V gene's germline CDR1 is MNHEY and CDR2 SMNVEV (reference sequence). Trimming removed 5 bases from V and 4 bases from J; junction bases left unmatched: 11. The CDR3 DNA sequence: TGTGCCAGCAGTCCGCCGGGACAGGGTTCGCCAGAGACCCAGTACTTC. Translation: CASSPPGQGSPETQYF.

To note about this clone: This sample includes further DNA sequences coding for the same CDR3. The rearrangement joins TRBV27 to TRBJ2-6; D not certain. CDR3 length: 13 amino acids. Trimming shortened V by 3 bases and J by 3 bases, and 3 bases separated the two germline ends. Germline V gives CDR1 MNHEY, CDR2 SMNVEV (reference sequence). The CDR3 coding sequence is TGTGCCAGCAGTTTTAGTGGGGCCAACGTCCTGACTTTC. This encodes CASSFSGANVLTF.

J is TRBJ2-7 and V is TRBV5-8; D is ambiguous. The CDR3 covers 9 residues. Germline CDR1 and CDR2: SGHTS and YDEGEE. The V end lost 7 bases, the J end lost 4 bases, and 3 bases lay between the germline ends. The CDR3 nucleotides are TGTGCCAGCGCTTACGAGCAGTACTTC. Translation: CASAYEQYF.

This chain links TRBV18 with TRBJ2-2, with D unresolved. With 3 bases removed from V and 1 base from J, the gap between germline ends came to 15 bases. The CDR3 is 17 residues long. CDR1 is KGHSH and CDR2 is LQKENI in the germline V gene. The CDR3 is CASSPGSDVWNTGELFF. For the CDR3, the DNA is TGTGCCAGCTCACCGGGATCCGACGTTTGGAACACCGGGGAGCTGTTTTTT.

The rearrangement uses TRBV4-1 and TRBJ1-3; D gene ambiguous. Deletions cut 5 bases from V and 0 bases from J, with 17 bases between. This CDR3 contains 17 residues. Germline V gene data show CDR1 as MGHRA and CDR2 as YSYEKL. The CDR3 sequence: CASSIDTLTISGNTIYF. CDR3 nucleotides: TGCGCCAGCAGCATCGACACCCTCACCATCTCTGGAAACACCATATATTTT.

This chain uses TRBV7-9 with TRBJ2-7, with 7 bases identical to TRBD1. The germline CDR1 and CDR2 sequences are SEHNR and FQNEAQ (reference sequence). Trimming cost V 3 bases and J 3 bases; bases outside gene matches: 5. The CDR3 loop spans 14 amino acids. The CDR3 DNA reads TGTGCCAGCAGCTTCGGGACAGAGAGCTACGAGCAGTACTTC. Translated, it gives CASSFGTESYEQYF.

Here the CDR3 reads CASSPLTGTPSEKLFF. In nucleotides, the CDR3 is TGTGCCAGCTCACCACTCACCGGGACGCCGAGCGAAAAACTGTTTTTT. V usage is TRBV18 and J usage is TRBJ1-4; perhaps TRBD1 as D (5 bases). Germline V lookup: CDR1 KGHSH, CDR2 LQKENI. Trimming pared 1 base from V and 8 bases from J, leaving 17 bases between. The CDR3 consists of 16 residues.

The CDR3 DNA follows: TGTGCCAGCAGCCCCAAATCACTTCGACCTGAGACCCAGTACTTC. Translated, it gives CASSPKSLRPETQYF. The chain recombines TRBV5-8 with TRBJ2-5; D uncertain. The CDR3 length is 15 residues. V lost 4 bases and J 5 bases, leaving 18 bases between the germline ends. The germline gives CDR1 SGHTS, CDR2 YDEGEE.

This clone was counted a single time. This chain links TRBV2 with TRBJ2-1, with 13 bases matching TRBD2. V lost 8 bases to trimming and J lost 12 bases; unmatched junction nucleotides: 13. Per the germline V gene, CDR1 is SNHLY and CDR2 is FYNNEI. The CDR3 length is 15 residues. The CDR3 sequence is CASLGLAGVRQGQFF. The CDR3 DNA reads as TGTGCCAGCCTTGGACTAGCGGGAGTTCGGCAGGGGCAGTTCTTC.

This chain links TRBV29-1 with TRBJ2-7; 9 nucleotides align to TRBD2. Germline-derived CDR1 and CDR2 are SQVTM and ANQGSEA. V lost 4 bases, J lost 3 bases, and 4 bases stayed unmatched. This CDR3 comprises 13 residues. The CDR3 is CSVASGEIYEQYF. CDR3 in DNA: TGCAGCGTTGCTAGCGGGGAGATCTACGAGCAGTACTTC.

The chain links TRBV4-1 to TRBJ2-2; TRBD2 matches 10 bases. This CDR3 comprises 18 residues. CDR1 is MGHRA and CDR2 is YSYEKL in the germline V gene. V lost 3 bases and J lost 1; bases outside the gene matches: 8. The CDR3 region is CASSHITRTSGNTGELFF. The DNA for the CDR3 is TGCGCCAGCAGCCACATTACTCGGACTAGCGGGAACACCGGGGAGCTGTTTTTT.

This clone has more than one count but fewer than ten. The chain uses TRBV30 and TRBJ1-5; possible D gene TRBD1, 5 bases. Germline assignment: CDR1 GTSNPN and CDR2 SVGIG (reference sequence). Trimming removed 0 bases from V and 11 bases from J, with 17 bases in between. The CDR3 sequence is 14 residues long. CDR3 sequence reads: CAWSVGAGEVAQHF. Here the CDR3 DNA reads TGTGCCTGGAGTGTTGGGGCCGGCGAGGTGGCCCAGCATTTT.